These T cell receptor beta chains were read from a single sample in a study of breast tumors, draining lymph nodes, adjacent tissues. TCRdb reanalysed the multiplex PCR reads using MiXCR and keeps one entry per CDR3 protein. The data contain about 230,000 distinct CDR3 sequences, around 32% of them singletons. Source material: axillary lymph node tissue. The receptors come from a female donor with breast cancer. Some clones in this sample may be carry-over from other donors' samples. Each CDR3 is given with its conserved first and last residue. Each record gives: V gene, clone size, D gene, J gene, CDR3 protein, CDR3 DNA. The D gene is left open where the match is weak. The listing skips clone size in some rows; elsewhere it reads once, few, many or a size class.

TRBV20-1	many	-	TRBJ1-2	CSAREGQGYGYTF	TGCAGTGCTAGAGAGGGCCAGGGCTATGGCTACACCTTC
TRBV6-2/TRBV6-3	many	TRBD1	TRBJ2-2	CASRDSNTGELFF	TGTGCCAGCCGGGACAGTAACACCGGGGAGCTGTTTTTT
TRBV11-1	-	-	TRBJ1-5	CASSEDGNSNQPQHF	TGTGCCAGCAGCGAGGACGGAAATAGCAATCAGCCCCAGCATTTT
TRBV5-1	-	-	TRBJ2-6	CASSLANSGANVLTF	TGCGCCAGCAGCTTGGCCAACTCTGGGGCCAACGTCCTGACTTTC
TRBV6-5	many	TRBD1	TRBJ2-2	CASSHRGGELFF	TGTGCCAGCAGTCACAGGGGCGGGGAGCTGTTTTTT
TRBV6-6	many	-	TRBJ1-5	CASSRRGGDNQPQHF	TGTGCCAGCAGTCGCAGGGGAGGGGACAATCAGCCCCAGCATTTT
TRBV20-1	-	-	TRBJ1-4	CSARITGRLEKLFF	TGCAGTGCTAGAATAACAGGGAGGTTGGAAAAACTGTTTTTT
TRBV19	-	-	TRBJ2-3	CASSPGRGAQYF	TGTGCCAGTAGCCCCGGTCGCGGTGCGCAGTATTTT
TRBV12-3/TRBV12-4	many	-	TRBJ2-1	CATGQRGLNEQFF	TGTGCCACCGGACAGCGCGGTCTCAATGAGCAGTTCTTC
TRBV12-3/TRBV12-4	many	TRBD2	TRBJ2-1	CASTRAGANNEQFF	TGTGCCAGCACAAGAGCGGGAGCAAATAATGAGCAGTTCTTC
TRBV19	many	-	TRBJ1-5	CASSNAKGVNQPQHF	TGTGCCAGTAGCAACGCCAAAGGCGTAAATCAGCCCCAGCATTTT
TRBV19	many	TRBD1	TRBJ1-5	CASSRTGGWSNQPQHF	TGTGCCAGTAGTCGTACAGGGGGCTGGAGCAATCAGCCCCAGCATTTT
TRBV19	-	-	TRBJ1-1	CASSHGGLNTEAFF	TGTGCCAGCAGTCACGGGGGTTTGAACACTGAAGCTTTCTTT
TRBV19	many	-	TRBJ1-3	CASSLQGWDSGNTIYF	TGTGCCAGTAGTCTTCAAGGGTGGGACTCTGGAAACACCATATATTTT
TRBV20-1	many	-	TRBJ2-3	CSARDGANTDTQYF	TGCAGTGCTAGAGATGGCGCGAACACAGATACGCAGTATTTT